These 25 T cell receptor beta chains were sequenced from one sample in a study of cytomegalovirus exposure and HLA in healthy donors. The PCR contained 60 Vbeta and 13 Jbeta primers. TCRdb keeps only in-frame clones here, not all; method: immunoSEQ multiplex PCR. In the table there are 130,000 to 150,000 clones, around 75% of which are singletons. The specimen was PBMCs. The source of these receptors is a young woman in good health and CMV-seronegative.

This rearrangement joins TRBV6-5 to TRBJ1-2; D remains ambiguous. Germline-derived CDR1 and CDR2 are MNHEY and SVGAGI. The CDR3 has 13 residues. Trimming removed 2 bases at V and 7 bases at J, with 11 bases between. CDR3 coding DNA: TGTGCCAGCAGTTACGTGGAGCGAAGTGGCTACACCTTC. This sequence encodes CASSYVERSGYTF.

This clone was seen a handful of times. J is TRBJ2-7 and V is TRBV25-1, with a weak D call TRBD1 (5 bases). V was trimmed by 6 bases and J by 9 bases, leaving 18 bases between them. Germline V gene sequence: CDR1 MGHDK, CDR2 SYGVNS. The CDR3 loop spans 13 amino acids. The CDR3, as DNA: TGTGCCAGCAGGGATCCCCGGACAAACGGGCAGTACGTC. Its translation: CASRDPRTNGQYV.

This CDR3 reads CSAARDYTYEQYF. CDR3 DNA: TGCAGCGCTGCAAGGGACTATACCTACGAGCAGTACTTC. V is TRBV29-1 and J is TRBJ2-7; 7 bases map to TRBD2. Germline-derived CDR1 and CDR2 are SQVTM and ANQGSEA. J was trimmed by 2 bases and V by 7 bases; bases with no gene match: 8. The CDR3 consists of 13 residues.

This clone was observed a handful of times. This rearrangement joins TRBV15 to TRBJ1-3, with 7 bases that match TRBD1. The J segment lost 2 bases and the V segment lost 5 bases, leaving 0 bases of the junction unmatched. The CDR3 consists of 13 residues. Looked up from germline, CDR1 is LNHNV and CDR2 is YYDKDF (reference sequence). CDR3 bases: TGTGCCACCAGCGGGACAGCTGGAAACACCATATATTTT. Its translation: CATSGTAGNTIYF.

V gene TRBV19 combines with J gene TRBJ2-1; 7 nucleotides agree with TRBD1. CDR3 length: 15 amino acids. The trim removed 6 bases at V and 4 bases at J, leaving 9 bases unmatched. Germline CDR1 reads LNHDA; CDR2 reads SQIVND (reference sequence). CDR3 loop: CASRGAGTVYNEQFF. The CDR3 nucleotides are TGTGCCAGTAGAGGGGCCGGGACAGTATACAATGAGCAGTTCTTC.

The chain joins TRBV7-6 to TRBJ2-3; the match to TRBD2 covers 11 bases. The germline V gene has CDR1 SGHVS and CDR2 FNYEAQ. Unmatched junction bases numbered 7, after V lost 5 bases and J lost 3 bases. The CDR3 totals 16 residues. CDR3 coding DNA: TGTGCCAGCAGCGAAGGGACTAGCGGCATTACAGATACGCAGTATTTT. This sequence encodes CASSEGTSGITDTQYF.

V is TRBV13 and J is TRBJ2-7, with TRBD2 matching over 8 bases. CDR3 length: 15 amino acids. V shed 3 bases and J 0 bases; nucleotides not matched to a gene: 4. Germline assignment: CDR1 PRHDT and CDR2 FYEKMQ (reference sequence). CDR3 sequence reads: CASSLGGGFSYEQYF. The CDR3, as DNA: TGTGCCAGCAGCTTGGGCGGGGGGTTCTCCTACGAGCAGTACTTC.

The chain uses TRBV7-2 and TRBJ2-1; D is unclear. This CDR3 has 13 amino acids. Germline CDR1 reads SGHTA; CDR2 reads FQGNSA. With 2 bases removed from V and 6 bases from J, the gap between germline ends came to 8 bases. The CDR3 reads CASSLSPSNEQFF. The CDR3 DNA sequence: TGTGCCAGCAGCTTAAGTCCGAGCAATGAGCAGTTCTTC.

V and J are TRBV5-8 and TRBJ2-5, with 13 bases identical to TRBD2. Germline V CDR1 and CDR2: SGHTS, YDEGEE. This CDR3 has 15 residues. The V segment lost 3 bases and the J segment 5 bases; nucleotides outside the gene matches: 4. The CDR3 bases are TGTGCCAGCAGCTCGGGACTAGCGGGGAGTGAGACCCAGTACTTC. Amino acids: CASSSGLAGSETQYF. The entire variable domain, with the rest obtained from reference TRBV5-8 and TRBJ2-5, is as follows: EAGVTQSPTHLIKTRGQQATLRCSPISGHTSVYWYQQALGLGLQFLLWYDEGEERNRGNFPPRFSGRQFPNYSSELNVNALELEDSALYLCASSSGLAGSETQYFGPGTRLLVL.

This sequence joins TRBV7-2 and TRBJ1-1; TRBD1 agrees at 7 bases. The J segment lost 4 bases and the V segment lost 1 base, leaving 6 bases of the junction unmatched. CDR1 is SGHTA and CDR2 is FQGNSA in the germline V gene. The CDR3 contains 15 residues. The CDR3 DNA reads as TGTGCCAGCAGCTTAGGACAGGGTTTAGGCACTGAAGCTTTCTTT. Protein sequence: CASSLGQGLGTEAFF.

This chain uses TRBV5-1 with TRBJ2-1; TRBD1 aligns across 7 bases. This CDR3 region has 13 residues. V gave up 3 bases and J gave up 8 bases; unmatched junction bases: 5. Germline V gene data show CDR1 as SGHRS and CDR2 as YFSETQ. In nucleotides, the CDR3 is TGCGCCAGCAGCTACCGACAGGGAGATGAGCAGTTCTTC. Protein: CASSYRQGDEQFF.

The chain couples TRBV7-2 to TRBJ2-1, with 10 bases lining up with TRBD1. The CDR3 consists of 13 residues. V was pared by 4 bases and J by 8 bases, with 2 bases of the junction left unmatched. Per the germline V gene, CDR1 is SGHTA and CDR2 is FQGNSA. The CDR3 region is CASSWDRGYEQFF. The CDR3 bases are TGTGCCAGCAGCTGGGACAGGGGCTATGAGCAGTTCTTC.

Here the CDR3 reads CASSLDKGRANSPLHF. The CDR3 DNA reads TGTGCCAGCAGCTTAGATAAGGGCAGGGCCAATTCACCCCTCCACTTT. The chain links TRBV11-2 to TRBJ1-6; tentatively, D is TRBD1 (5 bases). Trimming cost V 0 bases and J 7 bases, with 13 bases left between them. The germline V gene has CDR1 SGHAT and CDR2 FQNNGV. The CDR3 length is 16 residues.

This chain links TRBV7-8 with TRBJ2-5; 15 nucleotides align to TRBD2. The V gene end was trimmed by 4 bases and the J gene end by 2 bases; junction bases not matched to a gene: 8. The CDR3 has 18 residues. Per the germline V gene, CDR1 is SGHVS and CDR2 is FQNEAQ. DNA of the CDR3: TGTGCCAGCAGCTCCCGGACTAGCGGGGGGGACAATCAAGAGACCCAGTACTTC. Protein: CASSSRTSGGDNQETQYF.

This chain connects TRBV6-6 to TRBJ2-1; D is perhaps TRBD2 (6 bases). Germline loops: CDR1 MNHNY, CDR2 SVGAGI (reference sequence). Trimming pared 7 bases from V and 4 bases from J, leaving 14 bases between. The CDR3 has 14 residues. DNA of the CDR3: TGTGCCAGCACCCTCGGGACTCTTTACAATGAGCAGTTCTTC. Encoded protein: CASTLGTLYNEQFF.

In this sample, this clone turned up once. The chain's CDR3 is CASSPPDREFIQPQHF. Here the CDR3 DNA reads TGTGCCAGCAGTCCCCCGGACAGGGAGTTTATTCAGCCCCAGCATTTT. This chain joins TRBV28 and TRBJ1-5; 8 positions agree with TRBD1. The CDR3 covers 16 residues. Germline CDR1 MDHEN, CDR2 SYDVKM. V trimming: 5 bases; J trimming: 6 bases; junction bases outside the gene matches: 12.

The chain uses TRBV6-5 and TRBJ2-1; possible D gene TRBD1, 6 bases. The CDR3 spans 13 residues. V lost 4 bases to trimming and J lost 4 bases, with 8 bases between them. Germline V CDR1 and CDR2: MNHEY, SVGAGI. The CDR3 bases are TGTGCCAGCAGTTCTACAGGGTACAATGAGCAGTTCTTC. Translated: CASSSTGYNEQFF.

This clone appeared a single time. Other DNA sequences in this sample translate to the same CDR3. This chain links TRBV2 with TRBJ1-2; 11 bases match TRBD1. CDR1 is SNHLY, CDR2 FYNNEI, per germline. The CDR3 is 15 residues long. V trimming: 6 bases; J trimming: 1 base; junction bases outside the gene matches: 4. CDR3 in DNA: TGTGCCAGCAGCGACGGGACAGGGGGTAACTATGGCTACACCTTC. Translated, it gives CASSDGTGGNYGYTF.

V usage is TRBV14 and J usage is TRBJ1-2; the D gene is possibly TRBD1 (6 bases). CDR3 length equals 16 residues. CDR1 and CDR2 (germline): SGHDN, FVKESK. V dropped 0 bases and J dropped 4 bases, with 15 bases sitting between them. CDR3: CASSQEGTGQIYGYTF. CDR3 DNA: TGTGCCAGCAGCCAAGAGGGAACAGGGCAAATCTATGGCTACACCTTC.

V is TRBV15 and J is TRBJ2-7; D is possibly TRBD1 (6 bases). The germline V and J ends were trimmed by 1 base and 0 bases, with 10 bases remaining between them. The CDR3 length is 15 residues. Germline CDR1 LNHNV, CDR2 YYDKDF (reference sequence). The CDR3: CATSRGTGFSYEQYF. Written as DNA, the CDR3 is TGTGCCACCAGCAGAGGCACAGGGTTCTCCTACGAGCAGTACTTC.

This clone was seen just once. The chain recombines TRBV7-9 with TRBJ2-7; 9 bases match TRBD1. The CDR3 totals 16 residues. Germline CDR1 reads SEHNR; CDR2 reads FQNEAQ (reference sequence). CDR3 region: CSSSQGQGWNAYEQYV. As DNA, the CDR3 is TGTTCCAGCAGCCAAGGACAGGGGTGGAACGCCTACGAGCAGTACGTC.

The chain links TRBV7-2 to TRBJ2-5; D ambiguous. This CDR3 region has 13 residues. V was shortened by 1 base and J by 2 bases, with 5 bases between the two germline ends. Germline V lookup: CDR1 SGHTA, CDR2 FQGNSA. CDR3 protein: CASSLGEQETQYF. The CDR3 DNA follows: TGTGCCAGCAGCTTAGGAGAACAAGAGACCCAGTACTTC.

As concerns this clone: The junction departs from the called germline gene at one end, perhaps through a read error. The chain combines TRBV7-9 with TRBJ1-6; D gene uncertain. Germline V gene data show CDR1 as SEHNR and CDR2 as FQNEAQ (reference sequence). The CDR3 length is 16 residues. In DNA, the CDR3 is TGTTCCAGCAGCCTCCGCCGGAGCTCCTATAATTCACCCCTCCACTTT. Its translation: CSSSLRRSSYNSPLHF.

The chain is built from TRBV4-3 and TRBJ2-7, with 10 bases that match TRBD2. With V trimmed by 2 bases and J by 4 bases, 5 bases remained unmatched. Germline assignment: CDR1 LGHNA and CDR2 YSLEER. The CDR3 is made up of 15 amino acids. CDR3 sequence: CASSQPTSGQYEQYF. Here the CDR3 DNA reads TGCGCCAGCAGCCAACCGACTAGCGGGCAATACGAGCAGTACTTC.

This chain links TRBV5-4 with TRBJ1-2, with 7 bases aligning to TRBD1. The germline gives CDR1 SGHNT, CDR2 YYREEE (reference sequence). V was clipped by 4 bases and J by 4 bases; unmatched bases: 4. The CDR3 totals 13 residues. CDR3 residues: CASSQGQIYGYTF. The CDR3 region has the DNA TGTGCCAGCAGCCAGGGACAGATCTATGGCTACACCTTC.